Listed here is a single TCR beta chain. The antigen is unknown. The record originates from a study of T-cell reconstitution after alpha-beta-depleted transplantation in children. Trimming stripped 2 bases from V and 2 bases from J, with 0 bases between. Germline V gives CDR1 MGHDK, CDR2 SYGVNS. The CDR3 sequence is 12 residues long. Unique molecular identifiers tagged the TCRbeta library. TCRdb reprocessed the PCR reads via MiXCR and lists one record per CDR3 protein. Of fewer than 35,000 distinct CDR3 sequences detected, roughly a sixth appear once; the ten largest clones hold 35%. Findings and caveats of the study: Newly made T cells mostly supplied T-cell counts and diversity one year after transplant. Roughly two months post-transplant, alpha-beta T cells reportedly originated from several hundred graft clones that had expanded.

Specimen: PBMCs, mostly from graft donor cells, collected 60 days after TCRalphabeta/CD19-depleted stem cell transplant. This clonotype originated in a male patient aged 2-10 years who had a stem cell transplant for acute lymphoblastic leukemia, so the T cells may come from the graft donor. This chain uses TRBV25-1 with TRBJ2-2; D remains unclear. The CDR3 coding sequence is TGTGCCAGCAGTGAAAACACCGGGGAGCTGTTTTTT. It translates to CASSENTGELFF.